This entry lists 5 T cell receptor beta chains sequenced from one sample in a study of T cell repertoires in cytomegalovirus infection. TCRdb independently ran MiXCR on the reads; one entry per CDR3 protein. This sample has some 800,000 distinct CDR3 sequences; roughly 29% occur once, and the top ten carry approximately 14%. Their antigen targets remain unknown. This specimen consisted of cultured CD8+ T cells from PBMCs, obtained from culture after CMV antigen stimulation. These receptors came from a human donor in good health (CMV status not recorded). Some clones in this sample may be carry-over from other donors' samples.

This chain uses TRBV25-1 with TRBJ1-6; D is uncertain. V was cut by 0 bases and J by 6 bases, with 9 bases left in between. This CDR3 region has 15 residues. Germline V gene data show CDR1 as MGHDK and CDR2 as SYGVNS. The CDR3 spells CASSEYGASNSPLHF. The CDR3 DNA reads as TGTGCCAGCAGTGAATATGGAGCCAGTAATTCACCCCTCCACTTT.

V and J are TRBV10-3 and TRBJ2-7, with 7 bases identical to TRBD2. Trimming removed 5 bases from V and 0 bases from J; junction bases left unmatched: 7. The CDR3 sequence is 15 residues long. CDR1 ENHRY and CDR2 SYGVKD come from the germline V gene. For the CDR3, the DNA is TGTGCCATCAGTACACGTCTAGCGGACTCCTACGAGCAGTACTTC. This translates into CAISTRLADSYEQYF.

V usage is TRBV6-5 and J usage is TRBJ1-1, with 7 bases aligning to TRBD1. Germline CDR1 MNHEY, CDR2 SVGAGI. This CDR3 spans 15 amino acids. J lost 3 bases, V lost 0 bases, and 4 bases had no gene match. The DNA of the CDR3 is TGTGCCAGCAGTTACTCCGGGACAGCCTACACTGAAGCTTTCTTT. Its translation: CASSYSGTAYTEAFF.

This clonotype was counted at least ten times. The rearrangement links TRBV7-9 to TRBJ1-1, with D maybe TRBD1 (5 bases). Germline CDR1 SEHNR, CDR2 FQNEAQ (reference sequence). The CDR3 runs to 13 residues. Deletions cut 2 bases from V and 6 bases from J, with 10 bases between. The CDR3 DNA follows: TGTGCCAGCAGCTTACCAGGGACGTCTGAAGCTTTCTTT. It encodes CASSLPGTSEAFF.

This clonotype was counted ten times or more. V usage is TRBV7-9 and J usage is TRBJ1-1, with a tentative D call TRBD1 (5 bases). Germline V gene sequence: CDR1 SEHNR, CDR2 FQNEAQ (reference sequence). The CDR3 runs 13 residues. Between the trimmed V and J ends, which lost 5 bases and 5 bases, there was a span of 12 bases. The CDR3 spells CASSVSGVTEAFF. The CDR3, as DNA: TGTGCCAGCAGCGTCTCGGGGGTAACTGAAGCTTTCTTT.